This T cell receptor (beta chain) was identified in a study of early stage breast cancer tumors. Turning to the study itself: The ER+/PR+/HER2- tumors included roughly eight ductal and a few lobular carcinomas. General study findings and limits: Most shared enriched TCRB sequences were commonly generated ones.

Germline CDR1 MNHNS, CDR2 SASEGT. J lost 9 bases, V lost 3 bases, and 4 bases had no gene match. CDR3 length equals 14 residues. In regard to this clone: Antigen unknown.

Blood replicates held 0.5 ug DNA, tumor or normal breast roughly 1.5 ug, two each. TCRdb's table, derived via immunoSEQ multiplex PCR, lists solely in-frame clones and lacks some. The table includes about 19,000 clones, around 80% detected once. The receptor was derived from a person aged 70 to 80 with breast cancer. Sample: blood. V is TRBV6-1 and J is TRBJ1-6; TRBD1 agrees at 8 bases. The CDR3 sequence is CASSDDRGISPLHF. In nucleotides, the CDR3 is TGTGCCAGCAGTGATGACAGGGGAATTTCACCCCTCCACTTT.